Below, 7 T cell receptor beta chains from the same sample are listed, as sequenced in a study of blood T cell repertoires in COVID-19. Method: immunoSEQ multiplex PCR; TCRdb's copy keeps in-frame clones and lacks some. The table lists about 59,000 clones, 75% to 85% of them singletons. The specimen sequenced was peripheral blood. The receptors derive from a human donor in a cohort sampled during active COVID-19.

The chain employs TRBV10-3 and TRBJ1-1; TRBD1 is a possible D gene (5 bases). This CDR3 region has 16 residues. Germline V gives CDR1 ENHRY, CDR2 SYGVKD. Trimming removed 1 base from V and 4 bases from J, with 16 bases in between. CDR3 in amino acids: CAISELGGDGPTEAFF. In nucleotides, the CDR3 is TGTGCCATCAGTGAGTTGGGGGGGGACGGGCCCACTGAAGCTTTCTTT.

The V gene is TRBV6-5, the J gene TRBJ2-3; TRBD1 might be the D (5 bases). V lost 1 base and J 5 bases, leaving 13 bases between the germline ends. This CDR3 region has 15 residues. Germline CDR1 is MNHEY and CDR2 is SVGAGI. The chain's CDR3 is CASSYLAGFGDTQYF. As DNA, the CDR3 is TGTGCCAGCAGTTACTTGGCAGGGTTTGGAGATACGCAGTATTTT.

V usage is TRBV7-2 and J usage is TRBJ2-1; D perhaps matches TRBD2 (6 bases). The CDR3 totals 13 residues. Trimming pared 1 base from V and 10 bases from J, leaving 11 bases between. Germline-derived CDR1 and CDR2 are SGHTA and FQGNSA. The CDR3, as DNA: TGTGCCAGCAGCTTAGTGGGGCGGGACGAGCAGTTCTTC. This translates into CASSLVGRDEQFF.

The chain has TRBV7-2 and TRBJ1-2; 10 bases map to TRBD1. The CDR3 is 12 residues long. Losses at the gene ends were 8 bases for V and 6 bases for J; bases not matched to a gene: 3. CDR1 SGHTA and CDR2 FQGNSA come from the germline V gene. The CDR3 nucleotides are TGTGCCAGCGGTGGGACAGGGGATGGCTACACCTTC. Encoded protein: CASGGTGDGYTF.

The chain recombines TRBV5-6 with TRBJ1-2; 8 nucleotides line up with TRBD1. V shed 1 base and J 7 bases; nucleotides not matched to a gene: 9. The CDR3 length is 15 residues. CDR1 is SGHDT, CDR2 YYEEEE, per germline. The DNA of the CDR3 is TGTGCCAGCAGCTTGAGGGCAGGGGGCGTTGGTGGCTACACCTTC. It encodes CASSLRAGGVGGYTF.

The V call is TRBV6-5, the J call TRBJ1-1; D is unclear. The V end lost 5 bases, the J end lost 0 bases, and 13 bases lay between the germline ends. The CDR3 is 15 residues long. Germline V gives CDR1 MNHEY, CDR2 SVGAGI. The CDR3 here is CASSQNRGMNTEAFF. The CDR3 bases are TGTGCCAGCAGTCAAAACCGGGGTATGAACACTGAAGCTTTCTTT.

The genes are TRBV10-2 and TRBJ2-5; TRBD2 aligns across 11 bases. Germline V CDR1 and CDR2: WSHSY, SAAADI. CDR3 length equals 14 residues. Trimming cost V 5 bases and J 5 bases; bases outside gene matches: 4. The CDR3: CASSLAGGSETQYF. For the CDR3, the DNA is TGCGCCAGCAGTCTAGCGGGGGGATCGGAGACCCAGTACTTC.